One sample yielded the 16 T cell receptor beta chains listed below, sequenced in a study of CD8+ T cells in alopecia areata. Extraction and reverse transcription of RNA yielded cDNA as the sequencing template. TCRdb's copy holds only in-frame clones and misses some; the assay was immunoSEQ multiplex PCR. The table shows over 200,000 clones, with 57% occurring only once. The sequencing used CD4+ T cells sorted from blood, collected at week 0. The receptor source for this set is a human donor with alopecia areata.

This clone was seen a few times. The chain uses TRBV6-5 and TRBJ2-7, with 7 bases matching TRBD1. The V gene's germline CDR1 is MNHEY and CDR2 SVGAGI. The CDR3 totals 14 residues. The V and J ends lost 2 bases and 2 bases, in that order; junction bases with no gene match: 3. The CDR3 reads CASSYRGPPYEQYF. The DNA for the CDR3 is TGTGCCAGCAGTTACAGGGGGCCCCCCTACGAGCAGTACTTC.

This clone was observed a handful of times. The rearrangement joins TRBV7-9 to TRBJ1-1, with D perhaps TRBD1 (6 bases). Germline CDR1 and CDR2: SEHNR and FQNEAQ (reference sequence). The V gene lost 4 bases and the J gene lost 5 bases, with 8 bases spanning the gap. This CDR3 has 12 amino acids. This CDR3 is CASSYRETEAFF. Written as DNA, the CDR3 is TGTGCCAGCAGCTACAGGGAGACTGAAGCTTTCTTT.

Concerning this clone itself: This same CDR3 is encoded by further DNA sequences in the sample. The V and J genes are TRBV27 and TRBJ1-3; 9 positions agree with TRBD1. The trim removed 6 bases at V and 4 bases at J, leaving 4 bases unmatched. Germline V gene data show CDR1 as MNHEY and CDR2 as SMNVEV (reference sequence). This CDR3 contains 14 residues. The DNA of the CDR3 is TGTGCCAGCAGCCGGACAGGGGAGGGAAACACCATATATTTT. Residues: CASSRTGEGNTIYF.

The rearrangement links TRBV25-1 to TRBJ2-2; 11 bases agree with TRBD1. The CDR3 is 17 amino acids. Germline assignment: CDR1 MGHDK and CDR2 SYGVNS. Trimming took 3 bases from V and 5 from J; bases not matched to a gene: 8. CDR3 DNA: TGTGCCAGCAGTGACCTTACCGGGACAGGGGGGACCGGGGAGCTGTTTTTT. Translating gives CASSDLTGTGGTGELFF.

The chain combines TRBV4-2 with TRBJ1-2, with D perhaps matching TRBD1 (5 bases). The length of the CDR3 is 16 residues. With 2 bases removed from V and 4 bases from J, the gap between germline ends came to 17 bases. Germline values: CDR1 LGHNA, CDR2 YNFKEQ. CDR3 sequence reads: CASSQQLTGGGYGYTF. The CDR3 DNA is TGTGCCAGCAGCCAACAGCTAACGGGGGGAGGCTATGGCTACACCTTC.

The chain joins TRBV30 to TRBJ1-1, with D unclear. The CDR3 loop spans 13 amino acids. Germline V gene data show CDR1 as GTSNPN and CDR2 as SVGIG (reference sequence). Trimming stripped 2 bases from V and 9 bases from J, with 16 bases between. DNA for the CDR3: TGTGCCTGGAGTAGCCTACCAACGGAGAAAGCTTTCTTT. Protein product: CAWSSLPTEKAFF.

The rearrangement joins TRBV2 to TRBJ2-7, with D unclear. V was clipped by 3 bases and J by 8 bases, with 8 bases between them. Per the germline V gene, CDR1 is SNHLY and CDR2 is FYNNEI. The CDR3 consists of 11 residues. CDR3 sequence reads: CASSEDGKQYF. DNA for the CDR3: TGTGCCAGCAGTGAGGATGGAAAGCAGTACTTC.

This clone came up many times. The rearrangement joins TRBV9 to TRBJ2-1; 11 bases match TRBD1. CDR3 length: 15 amino acids. Germline assignment: CDR1 SGDLS and CDR2 YYNGEE. V was pared by 3 bases and J by 7 bases, with 6 bases of the junction left unmatched. The CDR3 nucleotides read TGTGCCAGCAGCGCCCGGGACAGGGGGGGTAATGAGCAGTTCTTC. The encoded protein is CASSARDRGGNEQFF.

This clone was observed a few times. The chain employs TRBV7-9 and TRBJ2-1, with a weak D call TRBD1 (6 bases). The CDR3 is made up of 14 amino acids. V was shortened by 0 bases and J by 6 bases, with 9 bases between the two germline ends. CDR1 and CDR2 (germline): SEHNR, FQNEAQ (reference sequence). The CDR3 region is CASSLAGGANEQFF. CDR3 coding DNA: TGTGCCAGCAGCTTAGCAGGGGGTGCCAATGAGCAGTTCTTC.

This clone was seen a few times. J is TRBJ2-3 and V is TRBV4-1, with D possibly being TRBD2 (6 bases). V was cut by 5 bases and J by 2 bases, with 8 bases left in between. The CDR3 runs 13 residues. CDR1 is MGHRA and CDR2 is YSYEKL in the germline V gene. The CDR3 nucleotides are TGCGCCAGCAGCACGGGGGACACAGATACGCAGTATTTT. Its translation: CASSTGDTDTQYF.

The chain links TRBV14 to TRBJ2-7; D possibly uses TRBD1 or TRBD2 (6 bases each). The length of the CDR3 is 15 residues. The V and J ends lost 3 bases and 4 bases respectively, with 16 bases between them. Germline lookup yields CDR1 SGHDN and CDR2 FVKESK. This CDR3 is CASSQRRGSGYEQYF. As DNA, the CDR3 is TGTGCCAGCAGCCAGAGGAGGGGGTCAGGGTACGAGCAGTACTTC.

The rearrangement uses TRBV28 and TRBJ2-7; 8 bases fit TRBD1. V lost 6 bases, J lost 12 bases, and 10 bases stayed unmatched. Germline-derived CDR1 and CDR2 are MDHEN and SYDVKM. The CDR3 has 12 residues. CDR3 sequence: CASRDKGQDPYF. Written as DNA, the CDR3 is TGTGCCAGCAGGGACAAGGGACAGGATCCGTACTTC.

This clone was counted a few times. This chain joins TRBV5-1 and TRBJ1-1, with D uncertain. Trimming took off 3 bases at V and 0 bases at J, with 24 bases between the two ends. Germline V lookup: CDR1 SGHRS, CDR2 YFSETQ. The CDR3 covers 19 residues. The chain's CDR3 is CASSYLPDGGSRLNTEAFF. The DNA of the CDR3 is TGCGCCAGCAGCTACCTCCCCGATGGAGGCAGTAGGTTGAACACTGAAGCTTTCTTT.

This chain connects TRBV11-2 to TRBJ2-7; a weak D match, TRBD2 (6 bases). This CDR3 contains 12 residues. Germline lookup yields CDR1 SGHAT and CDR2 FQNNGV. V was cut by 4 bases and J by 4 bases, with 8 bases left in between. In DNA, the CDR3 is TGTGCCAGCAGCTCGGGACTTTACGAGCAGTACTTC. It codes for CASSSGLYEQYF.

This rearrangement joins TRBV30 to TRBJ1-1; no reliable D call. CDR1 is GTSNPN, CDR2 SVGIG, per germline (reference sequence). The CDR3 loop spans 13 amino acids. V lost 3 bases and J lost 3, with 11 bases in between. Written as DNA, the CDR3 is TGTGCCTGGAGGAGGTTTGGGGACACTGAAGCTTTCTTT. Amino acids: CAWRRFGDTEAFF.

This chain joins TRBV9 and TRBJ1-1, with D possibly matching TRBD1 (5 bases). The V end was cut by 0 bases, the J end by 6 bases, with 15 bases between. Germline CDR1 and CDR2: SGDLS and YYNGEE. This CDR3 region has 15 residues. CDR3 loop: CASSVDPGHRPEAFF. The CDR3 DNA sequence: TGTGCCAGCAGCGTAGATCCGGGGCATCGACCTGAAGCTTTCTTT. The full variable domain, with the rest looked up from reference TRBV9 and TRBJ1-1, is DSGVTQTPKHLITATGQRVTLRCSPRSGDLSVYWYQQSLDQGLQFLIQYYNGEERAKGNILERFSAQQFPDLHSELNLSSLELGDSALYFCASSVDPGHRPEAFFGQGTRLTVV.